The 26 T cell receptor beta chains below all came from one sample that was sequenced in a study of cytomegalovirus exposure and HLA in healthy donors (dated by TCRdb to 2016 to 2017). Libraries were prepared through the immunoSEQ multiplex PCR assay. A mixture of 60 forward primers for TCR Vbeta segments and 13 reverse primers for TCR Jbeta segments was used in the multiplex PCR. What TCRdb holds here is the immuneACCESS table cut down to in-frame rearrangements. Part of the clones is not present; checked against another copy, under half of the missing clones reflect an unresolved V gene, and the others are unexplained. Recorded for this sample are about 170,000 clones; around 72% of them occurred a single time. The ten largest clones add up to around 7% of the sample. Input material: PBMCs. These receptor sequences come from a man aged 40-55 years in good health and CMV-seropositive.

The chain links TRBV7-3 to TRBJ2-3; 9 bases align to TRBD2. CDR1 and CDR2 (germline): SGHTA, FQGTGA. The V segment lost 10 bases and the J segment 6 bases; nucleotides outside the gene matches: 17. The CDR3 covers 16 residues. The CDR3: CATSTLGGGAVDTQYF. CDR3 nucleotide sequence: TGTGCCACATCAACCCTAGGCGGGGGGGCGGTGGATACGCAGTATTTT.

The rearrangement uses TRBV6-4 and TRBJ1-4; D is unclear. CDR1 and CDR2 from the germline V gene are MRHNA and SNTAGT. V was trimmed by 5 bases and J by 4 bases, leaving 14 bases between them. The CDR3 consists of 15 residues. CDR3 bases: TGTGCCAGCAGTCCGCGGGGTCTCATTAATGAAAAACTGTTTTTT. Its protein product is CASSPRGLINEKLFF.

The J gene is TRBJ2-3, the V gene TRBV29-1, with 12 bases aligning to TRBD1. The CDR3 totals 15 residues. Germline lookup yields CDR1 SQVTM and CDR2 ANQGSEA. V lost 4 bases to trimming and J lost 4 bases; unmatched junction nucleotides: 6. The CDR3 loop is CSVAWGQGASDTQYF. CDR3 bases: TGCAGCGTTGCATGGGGACAGGGGGCGTCAGATACGCAGTATTTT.

The J gene is TRBJ1-3, the V gene TRBV6-5, with D possibly TRBD1 on 6 matching bases. V lost 0 bases and J lost 3, with 12 bases in between. Looked up from germline, CDR1 is MNHEY and CDR2 is SVGAGI. CDR3 length equals 16 residues. The CDR3 protein is CASSYSRPGVGNTIYF. The CDR3 nucleotides are TGTGCCAGCAGTTACTCGAGGCCAGGGGTTGGAAACACCATATATTTT.

The chain uses TRBV6-5 and TRBJ2-2; 7 bases fit TRBD1. Germline V lookup: CDR1 MNHEY, CDR2 SVGAGI. This CDR3 region has 14 residues. V was pared by 6 bases and J by 5 bases, with 6 bases of the junction left unmatched. The CDR3 DNA sequence: TGTGCCAGCAGACTCCGACAGGGAACCGGGGAGCTGTTTTTT. It encodes CASRLRQGTGELFF.

This clone was recorded once. The chain recombines TRBV6-5 with TRBJ2-5, with a tentative D call TRBD2 (7 bases). V lost 8 bases and J lost 4, with 11 bases in between. The CDR3 length is 12 residues. Germline V gene lookup returns CDR1 MNHEY and CDR2 SVGAGI. The CDR3 DNA is TGTGCCAGCGGGGGGGGCAGAGAGACCCAGTACTTC. It translates to CASGGGRETQYF.

V and J are TRBV5-5 and TRBJ1-1; 7 positions agree with TRBD1. Trimming cost V 0 bases and J 0 bases; bases outside gene matches: 5. CDR1 is SGHKS, CDR2 YYEKEE, per germline (reference sequence). This CDR3 contains 16 residues. CDR3 sequence (DNA): TGTGCCAGCAGCTTGGCAGCAGGGGGGTTGAACACTGAAGCTTTCTTT. Translation: CASSLAAGGLNTEAFF.

This clone appeared once. The chain is built from TRBV11-2 and TRBJ1-2, with TRBD1 as a possible D gene (5 bases). This CDR3 is built from 15 residues. The V end lost 0 bases, the J end lost 5 bases, and 13 bases lay between the germline ends. Germline values: CDR1 SGHAT, CDR2 FQNNGV. This CDR3 reads CASSLDLGQGYGYTF. The CDR3 DNA reads as TGTGCCAGCAGCTTAGATCTGGGGCAGGGATATGGCTACACCTTC.

The V call is TRBV7-2, the J call TRBJ1-4; tentatively, D is TRBD1 (5 bases). Germline V CDR1 and CDR2: SGHTA, FQGNSA. Trimming cost V 2 bases and J 8 bases, with 12 bases left between them. CDR3 length: 14 residues. The CDR3 DNA follows: TGTGCCAGCAGCTTAACAGGCCCTCGGGAAAAACTGTTTTTT. Translating it yields CASSLTGPREKLFF. The full variable domain, rest sourced from reference TRBV7-2 and TRBJ1-4, is GAGVSQSPSNKVTEKGKDVELRCDPISGHTALYWYRQSLGQGLEFLIYFQGNSAPDKSGLPSDRFSAERTGGSVSTLTIQRTQQEDSAVYLCASSLTGPREKLFFGSGTQLSVL.

This clone was picked up a small number of times. This chain joins TRBV5-8 and TRBJ2-2, with TRBD2 matching 10 bases. CDR1 and CDR2 from the germline V gene are SGHTS and YDEGEE. After removal of 4 bases from V and 1 base from J, the junction contained 10 bases not matched to a gene. CDR3 length: 18 residues. The CDR3 DNA follows: TGTGCCAGCAGCCACGTACTCGGACTAGCGGTGAACACCGGGGAGCTGTTTTTT. Translation: CASSHVLGLAVNTGELFF.

This clone turned up a few times. This chain joins TRBV7-2 and TRBJ1-2; 8 positions agree with TRBD1. V lost 4 bases to trimming and J lost 4 bases; unmatched junction nucleotides: 5. Looked up from germline, CDR1 is SGHTA and CDR2 is FQGNSA. The CDR3 runs 14 residues. Written as DNA, the CDR3 is TGTGCCAGCAGCTCGACAGGGGCGCTCTATGGCTACACCTTC. Translating gives CASSSTGALYGYTF.

The chain is built from TRBV30 and TRBJ1-3; D is unresolved. This CDR3 has 12 residues. Germline CDR1 reads GTSNPN; CDR2 reads SVGIG (reference sequence). V lost 0 bases, J lost 3 bases, and 3 bases lay in between. CDR3 protein: CAWSVSGNTIYF. As DNA, the CDR3 is TGTGCCTGGAGTGTGAGTGGAAACACCATATATTTT.

V is TRBV5-1 and J is TRBJ1-6; the match to TRBD1 covers 8 bases. This CDR3 spans 17 amino acids. Losses at the gene ends were 1 base for V and 7 bases for J; bases not matched to a gene: 10. The germline V gene has CDR1 SGHRS and CDR2 YFSETQ. CDR3 protein: CASSLHAPGQANSPLHF. CDR3 DNA: TGCGCCAGCAGCTTGCACGCCCCGGGACAGGCAAATTCACCCCTCCACTTT.

This clone appeared a single time. The V call is TRBV9, the J call TRBJ2-1, with 8 bases lining up with TRBD2. The V segment lost 7 bases and the J segment 12 bases; nucleotides outside the gene matches: 9. The CDR3 has 12 residues. CDR1 is SGDLS, CDR2 YYNGEE, per germline. DNA of the CDR3: TGTGCCAGCTCCACGGGGGGGGTCGGGCAGTTCTTC. This sequence encodes CASSTGGVGQFF.

V gene TRBV30 combines with J gene TRBJ2-3; D might be TRBD1 (5 bases). With 0 bases removed from V and 6 bases from J, the gap between germline ends came to 13 bases. From germline, CDR1 is GTSNPN and CDR2 SVGIG (reference sequence). This CDR3 is 14 amino acids long. The CDR3 bases are TGTGCCTGGAGTGTTCTAGGGGTAGGGGATACGCAGTATTTT. This sequence encodes CAWSVLGVGDTQYF.

This rearrangement joins TRBV10-3 to TRBJ2-5, with a possible D match to TRBD1 (6 bases). V lost 10 bases and J lost 2, with 20 bases in between. Germline V lookup: CDR1 ENHRY, CDR2 SYGVKD. The CDR3 contains 15 residues. This CDR3 is CATGAADSTQETQYF. CDR3 sequence (DNA): TGTGCCACCGGGGCTGCGGACAGTACACAAGAGACCCAGTACTTC.

The rearrangement uses TRBV27 and TRBJ2-1; 9 nucleotides match TRBD2. In germline, CDR1 is MNHEY, CDR2 SMNVEV (reference sequence). The CDR3 consists of 14 residues. The junction had 11 bases not matched to a gene; V was cut back by 6 bases and J by 11 bases. The CDR3 loop is CASRAGGDRNKQFF. The CDR3 DNA sequence: TGTGCCAGCAGGGCGGGGGGGGATCGTAATAAGCAGTTCTTC.

The V gene is TRBV10-3, the J gene TRBJ2-1; D unclear. Trimming shortened V by 3 bases and J by 6 bases, and 9 bases separated the two germline ends. The CDR3 loop spans 13 amino acids. Germline values: CDR1 ENHRY, CDR2 SYGVKD. The CDR3 is CAISERFSNEQFF. CDR3 bases: TGTGCCATCAGTGAACGCTTTAGCAATGAGCAGTTCTTC.

This clone was seen once. This specimen includes other DNA sequences encoding the same CDR3. The chain employs TRBV4-3 and TRBJ2-7, with 11 bases matching TRBD2. Looked up from germline, CDR1 is LGHNA and CDR2 is YSLEER. This CDR3 has 15 residues. Germline trimming cut 4 bases from V and 1 base from J; bases unmatched to any gene: 3. The DNA of the CDR3 is TGCGCCAGCAGCCCAGGGACTAGCGGATCCTACGAGCAGTACTTC. Protein: CASSPGTSGSYEQYF.

J is TRBJ1-5 and V is TRBV19, with D possibly matching TRBD1 (5 bases). Trimming removed 6 bases from V and 5 bases from J, with 14 bases in between. This CDR3 spans 14 amino acids. CDR1 LNHDA and CDR2 SQIVND come from the germline V gene (reference sequence). CDR3 loop: CASRGTVGDQPQHF. CDR3 nucleotide sequence: TGTGCCAGTAGAGGGACTGTCGGGGATCAGCCCCAGCATTTT.

V gene TRBV6-5 combines with J gene TRBJ2-5; D not resolved. The J call may be incorrect, as the DNA end agrees better with TRBJ2-7. This CDR3 is 11 amino acids long. Germline CDR1 and CDR2: MNHEY and SVGAGI. The CDR3 bases are TGTGCCAGTCGTCGCCTCTACGAGCAGTACTTC. This encodes CASRRLYEQYF.

The rearrangement links TRBV5-1 to TRBJ2-7; D might be TRBD1 (6 bases). Germline lookup yields CDR1 SGHRS and CDR2 YFSETQ. The V end lost 4 bases, the J end lost 2 bases, and 10 bases lay between the germline ends. This CDR3 is built from 13 residues. The CDR3 is CASSLQGTYEQYF. The CDR3 bases are TGCGCCAGCAGCCTACAGGGAACCTACGAGCAGTACTTC.

This clone appeared a few times. This chain joins TRBV6-5 and TRBJ2-3, with TRBD1 matching over 7 bases. Losses at the gene ends were 2 bases for V and 5 bases for J; bases not matched to a gene: 7. The CDR3 is made up of 15 amino acids. CDR1 and CDR2 from the germline V gene are MNHEY and SVGAGI. CDR3 nucleotides: TGTGCCAGCAGTTACGAGAAGGGGGCGCGAGATACGCAGTATTTT. Translation gives CASSYEKGARDTQYF.

This clone was detected a few times. The V and J genes are TRBV27 and TRBJ2-2; 11 bases are a match to TRBD2. The CDR3 runs 17 residues. The germline V gene has CDR1 MNHEY and CDR2 SMNVEV (reference sequence). V gave up 4 bases and J gave up 3 bases; unmatched junction bases: 7. CDR3 sequence: CASSYLAGGGDTGELFF. CDR3 sequence (DNA): TGTGCCAGCAGTTACCTAGCGGGGGGCGGAGACACCGGGGAGCTGTTTTTT.

The chain couples TRBV19 to TRBJ2-2; 7 bases fit TRBD1. Germline V gene lookup returns CDR1 LNHDA and CDR2 SQIVND (reference sequence). With V trimmed by 10 bases and J by 3 bases, 8 bases remained unmatched. The CDR3 is 14 residues long. In DNA form, the CDR3 reads TGTGCCACCAGGACGGACAGGTACACCGGGGAGCTGTTTTTT. The encoded protein is CATRTDRYTGELFF.

The J gene is TRBJ2-3, the V gene TRBV30; 12 bases match TRBD2. Germline lookup yields CDR1 GTSNPN and CDR2 SVGIG (reference sequence). The CDR3 loop spans 14 amino acids. V lost 3 bases to trimming and J lost 5 bases; unmatched junction nucleotides: 3. The CDR3 loop reads CAWSASGGGDTQYF. The CDR3 DNA is TGTGCCTGGAGCGCTAGCGGGGGGGGAGATACGCAGTATTTT.